Presented here are 10 T cell receptor beta chains from one specimen sequenced in a study of low-dose radiotherapy and immunotherapy resistance in tumors. cDNA synthesis used a TRAV/TRBV-specific primer set for both chains. TCRs were put through approximately 20 PCR cycles of amplification with Phusion. A constant-region primer and the V-primer adapter served as the primer pair. TCRdb reprocessed the reads via MiXCR and lists one record per CDR3 protein. The sample holds about 5,600 distinct CDR3 sequences; approximately 82% are singletons and the top ten take about 6%. Receptor source: a human donor with advanced metastatic prostate, ovarian, gallbladder or colorectal cancer (not recorded which). This table probably holds off-target reads from a library built for another chain.

Comments on this clonotype: The conserved final phenylalanine or tryptophan is absent from the CDR3, which likely points to a read error. The rearrangement joins TRBV7-9 to TRBJ1-6; D remains unclear. Trimming shortened V by 0 bases and J by 7 bases, and 4 bases separated the two germline ends. The CDR3 covers 13 residues. The V gene's germline CDR1 is SEHNR and CDR2 FQNEAQ (reference sequence). Written as DNA, the CDR3 is TGTGCCAGCAGCTTAGCGGCGAATTCACCCCTCCACCTT. Translation: CASSLAANSPLHL.

J is TRBJ2-1 and V is TRBV7-3; D is possibly TRBD2 (6 bases). CDR1 and CDR2 (germline): SGHTA, FQGTGA. Trimming removed 1 base at V and 9 bases at J, with 16 bases between. CDR3 length equals 15 residues. The DNA for the CDR3 is TGTGCCAGCAGCTTAAGCGGGAACGGAGTTGGTGAGCAGTTCTTC. It specifies CASSLSGNGVGEQFF. Looking up the rest from reference TRBV7-3 and TRBJ2-1 gives the full variable domain: GAGVSQTPSNKVTEKGKYVELRCDPISGHTALYWYRQSLGQGPEFLIYFQGTGAADDSGLPNDRFFAVRPEGSVSTLKIQRTERGDSAVYLCASSLSGNGVGEQFFGPGTRLTVL.

In nucleotides, the CDR3 is TGTGCCAGCAGCTTGTCCTTCGGCAGCTTGAACACCGGGGAGCTGTTTTTT. This translates into CASSLSFGSLNTGELFF. The V gene is TRBV5-8, the J gene TRBJ2-2; D is unclear. The germline CDR1 and CDR2 sequences are SGHTS and YDEGEE. The CDR3 is made up of 17 amino acids. Trimming took 1 base from V and 1 from J, leaving 14 bases between them.

The table lists this clonotype with a few counts. V usage is TRBV15 and J usage is TRBJ1-5; no firm D call. The CDR3 covers 15 residues. The germline gives CDR1 LNHNV, CDR2 YYDKDF (reference sequence). V was clipped by 0 bases and J by 0 bases, with 6 bases between them. CDR3 loop: CATSRDRGSNQPQHF. CDR3 coding DNA: TGTGCCACCAGCAGAGATCGTGGTAGCAATCAGCCCCAGCATTTT.

The J gene is TRBJ2-7, the V gene TRBV2; D gene ambiguous. Germline V gene data show CDR1 as SNHLY and CDR2 as FYNNEI. CDR3 length: 14 amino acids. Trimming left V 5 bases short and J 1 base short, with 12 bases between. CDR3 sequence: CASSFPDESYEQYF. The CDR3 nucleotides read TGTGCCAGCAGTTTCCCCGACGAATCCTACGAGCAGTACTTC.

The V gene is TRBV12-3 or TRBV12-4, the J gene TRBJ1-2; TRBD1 matches at 11 bases. The CDR3 runs 16 residues. V lost 5 bases to trimming and J lost 4 bases; unmatched junction nucleotides: 9. CDR3 DNA sequence: TGTGCCAGCAGTCCGGACAGGGGGCTGTATAGCTATGGCTACACCTTC. Translating gives CASSPDRGLYSYGYTF.

This rearrangement joins TRBV7-4 to TRBJ2-5; the D is unclear. V shed 5 bases and J shed 0 bases, with 10 bases lying between them. CDR1 is SGHVT, CDR2 SQSDAQ, per germline. The CDR3 is 14 residues long. CDR3 sequence reads: CASSPSPDQETQYF. In nucleotides, the CDR3 is TGTGCCAGCAGCCCGTCCCCGGACCAAGAGACCCAGTACTTC.

The rearrangement links TRBV12-3 or TRBV12-4 to TRBJ2-5, with 10 bases that match TRBD2. V was clipped by 2 bases and J by 5 bases; unmatched bases: 5. There are 15 residues in the CDR3. CDR3 residues: CASSLRSGGAETQYF. CDR3 DNA: TGTGCCAGCAGTTTAAGAAGCGGGGGGGCGGAGACCCAGTACTTC.

The V gene is TRBV6-2 or TRBV6-3, the J gene TRBJ2-7, with D tentatively TRBD1 (6 bases). With 6 bases removed from V and 3 bases from J, the gap between germline ends came to 15 bases. From germline, CDR1 is MNHEY and CDR2 SVGEGT. The CDR3 sequence is 14 residues long. The CDR3 nucleotides read TGTGCCAGCAGGAGGGACACCGTGAACTACGAGCAGTACTTC. This gives the protein CASRRDTVNYEQYF.

This clonotype was observed once. The V and J genes are TRBV29-1 and TRBJ1-1; 8 nucleotides agree with TRBD1. Trimming removed 8 bases from V and 5 bases from J; junction bases left unmatched: 10. CDR1 SQVTM and CDR2 ANQGSEA come from the germline V gene. CDR3 length: 13 amino acids. The CDR3 is CSFDRGVGTEAFF. The CDR3 nucleotides are TGCAGCTTCGACAGGGGAGTGGGAACTGAAGCTTTCTTT. The whole variable domain, filled in from reference TRBV29-1 and TRBJ1-1, reads SAVISQKPSRDICQRGTSLTIQCQVDSQVTMMFWYRQQPGQSLTLIATANQGSEATYESGFVIDKFPISRPNLTFSTLTVSNMSPEDSSIYLCSFDRGVGTEAFFGQGTRLTVV.